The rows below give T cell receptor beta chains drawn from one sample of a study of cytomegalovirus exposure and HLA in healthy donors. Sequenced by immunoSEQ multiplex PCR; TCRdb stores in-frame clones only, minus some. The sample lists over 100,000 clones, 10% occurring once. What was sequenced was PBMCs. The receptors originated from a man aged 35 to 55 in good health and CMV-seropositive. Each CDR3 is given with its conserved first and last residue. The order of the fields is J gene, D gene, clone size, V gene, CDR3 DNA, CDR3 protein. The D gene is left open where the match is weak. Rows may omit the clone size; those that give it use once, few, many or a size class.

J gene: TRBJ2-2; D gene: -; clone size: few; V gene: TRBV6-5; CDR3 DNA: TGTGCCAGCAGCTCCCCGGGTTTAACCGGGGAGCTGTTTTTT; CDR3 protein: CASSSPGLTGELFF
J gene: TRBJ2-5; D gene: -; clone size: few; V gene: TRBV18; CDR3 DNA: TGTGCCAGCTCACCACTAACGGGGGACGTGGAGACCCAGTACTTC; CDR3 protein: CASSPLTGDVETQYF
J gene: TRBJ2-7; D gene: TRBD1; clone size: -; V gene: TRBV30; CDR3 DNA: TGTGCCTGGAGGGGACAGGGGGCCACCGAGCAGTACTTC; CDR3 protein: CAWRGQGATEQYF
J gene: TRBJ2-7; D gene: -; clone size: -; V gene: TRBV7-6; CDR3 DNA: TGTGCCAGCAGCTTAGAGGCTAGCAGATACTACGAGCAGTACTTC; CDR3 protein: CASSLEASRYYEQYF
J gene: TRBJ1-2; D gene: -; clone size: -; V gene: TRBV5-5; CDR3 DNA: TGTGCCAGCAGCTTGGGCAGGCTTGCTAACTATGGCTACACCTTC; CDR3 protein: CASSLGRLANYGYTF
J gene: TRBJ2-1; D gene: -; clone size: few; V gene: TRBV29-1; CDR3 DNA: TGCAGCGTTGCAGGGGATCTCTACAATGAGCAGTTCTTC; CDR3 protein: CSVAGDLYNEQFF
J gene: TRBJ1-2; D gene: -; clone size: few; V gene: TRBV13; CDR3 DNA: TGTGCCAGCAGCCACCCGACGCGGGGTTTCTATGGCTACACCTTC; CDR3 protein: CASSHPTRGFYGYTF
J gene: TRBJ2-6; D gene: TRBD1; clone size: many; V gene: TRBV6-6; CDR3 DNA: TGTGCCAGCACCCCAACCGGGACAGGGGGTAACGTCCTGACTTTC; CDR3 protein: CASTPTGTGGNVLTF
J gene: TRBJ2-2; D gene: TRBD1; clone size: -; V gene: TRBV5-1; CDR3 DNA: TGCGCCAGCAGCTCCCCCCCCGGGACAGGTCTCGGGGAGCTGTTTTTT; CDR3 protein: CASSSPPGTGLGELFF
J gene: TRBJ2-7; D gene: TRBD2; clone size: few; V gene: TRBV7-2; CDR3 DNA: TGTGCCAGCAGCTTCGCTAGCGGGAGAATCTACGAGCAGTACTTC; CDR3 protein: CASSFASGRIYEQYF
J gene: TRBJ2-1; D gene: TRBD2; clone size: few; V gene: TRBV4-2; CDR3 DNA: TGTGCCAGCAGCCAAGACGGGACTAGCGCCTACAATGAGCAGTTCTTC; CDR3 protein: CASSQDGTSAYNEQFF
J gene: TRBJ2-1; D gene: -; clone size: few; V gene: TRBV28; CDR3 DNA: TGTGCCAGCAGTTCAAATGAGCAGTTCTTC; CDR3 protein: CASSSNEQFF
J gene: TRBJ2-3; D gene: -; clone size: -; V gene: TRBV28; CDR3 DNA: TGTGCCAGCAGTTTTCTATTTGTGGTGAGTGGAGATACGCAGTATTTT; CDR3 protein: CASSFLFVVSGDTQYF
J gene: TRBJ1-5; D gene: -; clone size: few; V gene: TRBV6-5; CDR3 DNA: TGTGCCAGCAGTTACATCCCAGATTCGGGTCAGCCCCAGCATTTT; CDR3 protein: CASSYIPDSGQPQHF
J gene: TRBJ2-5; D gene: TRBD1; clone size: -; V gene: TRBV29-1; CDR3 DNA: TGCAGCGCCTCCGACCCCGGGACAGGACAAGAGACCCAGTACTTC; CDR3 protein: CSASDPGTGQETQYF
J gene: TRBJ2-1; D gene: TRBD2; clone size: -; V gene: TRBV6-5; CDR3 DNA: TGTGCCAGCAGAGCGGGAGCCCCCTACAATGAGCAGTTCTTC; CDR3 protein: CASRAGAPYNEQFF
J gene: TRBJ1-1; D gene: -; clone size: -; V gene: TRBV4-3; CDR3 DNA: TGCGCCAGCAGCTATGACACAACCCGTGAAGCTTTCTTT; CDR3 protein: CASSYDTTREAFF
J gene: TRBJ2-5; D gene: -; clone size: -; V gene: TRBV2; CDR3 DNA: TGTGCCAGCATCGCGGAGGGCATCAAGACCCAGTACTTC; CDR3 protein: CASIAEGIKTQYF
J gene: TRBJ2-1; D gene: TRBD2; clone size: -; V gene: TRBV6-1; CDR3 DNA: TGTGCCAGCAGTGTATACACTAGCGGATACAATGAGCAGTTCTTC; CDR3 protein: CASSVYTSGYNEQFF
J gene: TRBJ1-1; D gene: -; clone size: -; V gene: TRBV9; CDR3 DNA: TGTGCCAGCAGCGTAGGCGGCACTGAAGCTTTCTTT; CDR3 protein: CASSVGGTEAFF
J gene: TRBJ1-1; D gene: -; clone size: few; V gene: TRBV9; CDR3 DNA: TGTGCCAGCAGCGTAGCTGGGGCGTTGGGCACTGAAGCTTTCTTT; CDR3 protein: CASSVAGALGTEAFF
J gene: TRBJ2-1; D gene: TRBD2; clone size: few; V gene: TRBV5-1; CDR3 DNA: TGCGCCAGCAGCTTGGGGGGGGGTTACTACAATGAGCAGTTCTTC; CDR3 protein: CASSLGGGYYNEQFF
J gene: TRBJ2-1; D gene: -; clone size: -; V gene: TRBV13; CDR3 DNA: TGTGCCAGCAGCATCTCCAGCGGCTATGAGCAGTTCTTC; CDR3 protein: CASSISSGYEQFF
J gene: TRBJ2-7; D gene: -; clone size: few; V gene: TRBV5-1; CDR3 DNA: TGCGCCAGCAGCCCCCAAATGGACAGCCACGAGCAGTACTTC; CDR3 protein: CASSPQMDSHEQYF
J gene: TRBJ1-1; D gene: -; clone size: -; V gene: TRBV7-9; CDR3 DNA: TGTGCCAGCAGCTTACGAGGGGGGGGAACTGAAGCTTTCTTT; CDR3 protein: CASSLRGGGTEAFF
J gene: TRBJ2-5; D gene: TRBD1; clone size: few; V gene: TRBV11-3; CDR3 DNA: TGTGCCAGCAGAATCCGGGACAGGGATTTTTCAGAGACCCAGTACTTC; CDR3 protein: CASRIRDRDFSETQYF
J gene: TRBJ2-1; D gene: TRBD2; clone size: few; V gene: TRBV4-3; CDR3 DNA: TGCGCCAGCAGCCAAGGGCTAGCGGGAGAACTCGAGCAGTTCTTC; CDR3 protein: CASSQGLAGELEQFF
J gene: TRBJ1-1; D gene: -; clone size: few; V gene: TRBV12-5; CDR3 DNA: TGTGCTAGTGGTTCGTCTGGGGCACTCGAAGCTTTCTTT; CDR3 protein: CASGSSGALEAFF
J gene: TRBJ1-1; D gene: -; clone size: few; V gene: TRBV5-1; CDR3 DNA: TGCGCCAGCAGCCCCACCCCAACAGGGAGAGGGTACACTGAAGCTTTCTTT; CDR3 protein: CASSPTPTGRGYTEAFF
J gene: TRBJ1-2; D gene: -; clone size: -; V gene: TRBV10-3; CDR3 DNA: TGTGCCATCAGTGACAGTTATGGCTACACCTTC; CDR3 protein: CAISDSYGYTF
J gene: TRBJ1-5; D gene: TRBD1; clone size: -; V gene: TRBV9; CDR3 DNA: TGTGCCAGCAGCGTAGGGGACAGGGAGATTGGTCGGCCCCAGCATTTT; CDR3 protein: CASSVGDREIGRPQHF
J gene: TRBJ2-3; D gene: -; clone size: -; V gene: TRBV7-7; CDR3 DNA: TGTGCTAGCACCAAGGGGGTATCTAGCACAGATACGCAGTATTTT; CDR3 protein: CASTKGVSSTDTQYF
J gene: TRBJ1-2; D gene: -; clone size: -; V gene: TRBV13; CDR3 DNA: TGTGCCAGCAGCCCAGCGTCTGTGAGATGGTTGGACACCTTC; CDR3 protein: CASSPASVRWLDTF
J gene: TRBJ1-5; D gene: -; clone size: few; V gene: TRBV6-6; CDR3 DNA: TGTGCCAGCAGTAATCCGGGAAGACCCAACAATCAGCCCCAGCATTTT; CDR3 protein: CASSNPGRPNNQPQHF
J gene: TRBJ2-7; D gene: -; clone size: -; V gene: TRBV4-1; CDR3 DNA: TGCGCCAGCAGCCAAGTGTCTCGGGAGTACGAGCAGTACTTC; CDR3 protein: CASSQVSREYEQYF
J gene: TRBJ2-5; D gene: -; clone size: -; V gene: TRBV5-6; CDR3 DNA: TGTGCCAGCAGCGTAGCATTAGCGGCGGCGGGGCAAGAGACCCAGTACTTC; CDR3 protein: CASSVALAAAGQETQYF
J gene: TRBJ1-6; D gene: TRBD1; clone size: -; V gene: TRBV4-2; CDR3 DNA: TGTGCCAGCAGCCAAGGTTACAGGGGAACCTATAATTCACCCCTCCACTTT; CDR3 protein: CASSQGYRGTYNSPLHF
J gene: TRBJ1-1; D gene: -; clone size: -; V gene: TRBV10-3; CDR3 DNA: TGTGCCATCAGTGGGGAGGGGGAGTTCACTGAAGCTTTCTTT; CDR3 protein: CAISGEGEFTEAFF
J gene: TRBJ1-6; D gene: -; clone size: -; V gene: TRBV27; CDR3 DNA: TGTGCCAGCAGTTTATCGGAGAGCTCCTATAATTCACCCCTCCACTTT; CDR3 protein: CASSLSESSYNSPLHF